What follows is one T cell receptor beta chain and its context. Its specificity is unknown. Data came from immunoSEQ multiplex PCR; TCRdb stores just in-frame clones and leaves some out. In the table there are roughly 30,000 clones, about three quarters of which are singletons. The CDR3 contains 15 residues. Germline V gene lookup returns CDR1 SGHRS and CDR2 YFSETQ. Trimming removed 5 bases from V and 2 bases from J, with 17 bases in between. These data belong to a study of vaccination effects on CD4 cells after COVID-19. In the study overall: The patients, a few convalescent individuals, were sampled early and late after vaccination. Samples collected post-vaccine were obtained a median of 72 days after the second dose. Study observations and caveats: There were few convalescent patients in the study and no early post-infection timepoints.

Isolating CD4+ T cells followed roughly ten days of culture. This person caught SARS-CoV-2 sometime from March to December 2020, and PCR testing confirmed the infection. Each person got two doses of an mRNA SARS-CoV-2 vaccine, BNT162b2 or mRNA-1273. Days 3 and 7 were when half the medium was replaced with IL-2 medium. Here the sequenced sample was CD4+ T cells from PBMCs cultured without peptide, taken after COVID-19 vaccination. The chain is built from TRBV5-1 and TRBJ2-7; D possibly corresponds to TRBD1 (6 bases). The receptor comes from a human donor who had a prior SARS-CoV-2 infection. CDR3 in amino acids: CASSRGGSDTYEQYF. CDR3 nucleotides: TGCGCCAGCAGTCGAGGGGGTTCTGATACCTACGAGCAGTACTTC.